Each of the 6 T cell receptor beta chains below was sequenced from the same sample in a study of breast tumors, draining lymph nodes, adjacent tissues. MiXCR, run by TCRdb on the multiplex PCR reads, gives a single entry per CDR3 protein. The sample shows about 16,000 distinct CDR3 sequences, just under 45% of them seen only once. The source material was tumor-adjacent breast tissue. These receptor sequences come from a female donor with breast cancer. Some clones in this sample may be carry-over from other donors' samples.

This clonotype showed up many times. The CDR3 loop is CSAREISGGGLAKNIQYF. The CDR3 DNA sequence: TGCAGTGCTAGAGAGATATCGGGTGGGGGGTTAGCCAAAAACATTCAGTACTTC. This chain connects TRBV20-1 to TRBJ2-4; a weak D match, TRBD2 (6 bases). Deletions cut 0 bases from V and 0 bases from J, with 18 bases between. The CDR3 sequence is 18 residues long. Germline V gene lookup returns CDR1 DFQATT and CDR2 SNEGSKA (reference sequence).

This clonotype has a single count. This chain joins TRBV27 and TRBJ1-6, with D possibly matching TRBD1 (5 bases). Germline V CDR1 and CDR2: MNHEY, SMNVEV (reference sequence). This CDR3 has 15 residues. Trimming left V 7 bases short and J 9 bases short, with 19 bases between. CDR3 nucleotides: TGTGCCAGCACCAGGGACCCAGGGCAGGGTTCACCCCTCCACTTT. Translated, it gives CASTRDPGQGSPLHF.

This clonotype turned up a few times. V and J are TRBV19 and TRBJ1-2, with no clear D. Germline CDR1 and CDR2: LNHDA and SQIVND (reference sequence). This CDR3 region has 14 residues. Trimming left V 2 bases short and J 2 bases short, with 9 bases between. The CDR3 protein is CASSIPAGNYGYTF. In DNA, the CDR3 is TGTGCCAGTAGTATACCGGCAGGCAACTATGGCTACACCTTC.

This clonotype was seen repeatedly, ten times or more. V is TRBV19 and J is TRBJ2-7, with D possibly matching TRBD2 (6 bases). V lost 9 bases and J 5 bases, leaving 14 bases between the germline ends. The CDR3 length is 12 residues. Germline CDR1 LNHDA, CDR2 SQIVND (reference sequence). CDR3 nucleotide sequence: TGTGCCAGACTGCTAAGGGAGGACGAGCAGTACTTC. Translating it yields CARLLREDEQYF.

This clonotype is labeled medium-sized. DNA for the CDR3: TGTGCCAGCAGCACGGGACAGTCCTATGGCTACACCTTC. Translating it yields CASSTGQSYGYTF. This chain joins TRBV5-6 and TRBJ1-2; 7 nucleotides agree with TRBD1. CDR3 length: 13 amino acids. Germline V gives CDR1 SGHDT, CDR2 YYEEEE. The junction had 4 bases not matched to a gene; V was cut back by 4 bases and J by 4 bases. The variable domain in full, completed from reference TRBV5-6 and TRBJ1-2, reads DAGVTQSPTHLIKTRGQQVTLRCSPKSGHDTVSWYQQALGQGPQFIFQYYEEEERQRGNFPDRFSGHQFPNYSSELNVNALLLGDSALYLCASSTGQSYGYTFGSGTRLTVV.

The chain employs TRBV7-2 and TRBJ2-1; D possibly corresponds to TRBD2 (5 bases). V was clipped by 5 bases and J by 5 bases, with 13 bases between them. This CDR3 region has 14 residues. Germline CDR1 SGHTA, CDR2 FQGNSA. CDR3 DNA sequence: TGTGCCAGCAGCCTCTTAACTAGAAACAATGAGCAGTTCTTC. This sequence encodes CASSLLTRNNEQFF.